One sample yielded the 7 T cell receptor beta chains listed below, sequenced in a study of T cell repertoires in cytomegalovirus infection. One entry per CDR3 protein, called by TCRdb with MiXCR from the reads. This sample has some 110,000 distinct CDR3 sequences, with over 9.5% found just once. What these receptors recognize is not known. Sequenced material: PBMCs, sequenced either directly or after in vitro stimulation (not recorded which). Receptors originate from a human donor in good health (CMV status not recorded). Some clones in this sample may be carry-over from other donors' samples.

This clonotype appeared a few times. The chain employs TRBV10-3 and TRBJ2-7, with 12 nucleotides matching TRBD1. The CDR3 is 11 amino acids. The V and J ends lost 6 bases and 12 bases, in that order; junction bases with no gene match: 3. Germline lookup yields CDR1 ENHRY and CDR2 SYGVKD. CDR3 sequence: CAIRGTGGLYV. DNA of the CDR3: TGTGCCATCAGAGGGACAGGGGGCCTGTACGTC.

The rearrangement joins TRBV4-1 to TRBJ1-2, with 7 nucleotides matching TRBD1. With 6 bases clipped from V and 5 bases from J, the junction kept 9 bases outside the gene matches. Germline lookup yields CDR1 MGHRA and CDR2 YSYEKL. The CDR3 is 14 residues long. CDR3 sequence: CASRQTGARYGYTF. The DNA of the CDR3 is TGCGCCAGCAGGCAAACAGGGGCTCGGTATGGCTACACCTTC.

The V and J genes are TRBV6-6 and TRBJ2-2, with 12 bases fitting TRBD2. The V segment lost 4 bases and the J segment 4 bases; nucleotides outside the gene matches: 4. The CDR3 loop spans 16 amino acids. Germline values: CDR1 MNHNY, CDR2 SVGAGI (reference sequence). CDR3 coding DNA: TGTGCCAGCAGTTCTAGCGGGAGGGCCGGCACCGGGGAGCTGTTTTTT. Its translation: CASSSSGRAGTGELFF.

The J gene is TRBJ1-2, the V gene TRBV9; 7 bases fit TRBD1. The germline V gene encodes CDR1 SGDLS and CDR2 YYNGEE. The length of the CDR3 is 13 residues. The junction had 1 base not matched to a gene; V was cut back by 1 base and J by 4 bases. This CDR3 reads CASSVRDSYGYTF. The CDR3 DNA reads TGTGCCAGCAGCGTACGGGACAGCTATGGCTACACCTTC.

This clonotype was seen ten or more times. This CDR3 is CASSLLGDTQYF. The CDR3 coding sequence is TGTGCCAGCAGCTTATTGGGAGATACGCAGTATTTT. This chain joins TRBV7-2 and TRBJ2-3, with unresolved D. The CDR3 length is 12 residues. Germline-derived CDR1 and CDR2 are SGHTA and FQGNSA. The V gene lost 2 bases and the J gene lost 5 bases, with 5 bases spanning the gap.

As to this clonotype: A much larger clone differs from this one at a single base, so this may be a read error. This chain joins TRBV19 and TRBJ2-5; 7 bases are a match to TRBD1. V dropped 8 bases and J dropped 1; count of bases not matched to a gene: 7. The germline V gene has CDR1 LNHDA and CDR2 SQIVND (reference sequence). This CDR3 has 14 residues. The CDR3 protein is CASCVYRGQETQYF. The DNA of the CDR3 is TGTGCCAGTTGTGTGTACAGGGGCCAAGAGACCCAGTACTTC.

This clonotype has a count of ten or more. The rearrangement uses TRBV2 and TRBJ2-3; D is unclear. The CDR3 has 13 residues. The germline V gene has CDR1 SNHLY and CDR2 FYNNEI. V shed 11 bases and J shed 2 bases, with 14 bases lying between them. Here the CDR3 DNA reads TGTGCCGGAACAACGGGCCCCACAGATACGCAGTATTTT. Translating gives CAGTTGPTDTQYF.